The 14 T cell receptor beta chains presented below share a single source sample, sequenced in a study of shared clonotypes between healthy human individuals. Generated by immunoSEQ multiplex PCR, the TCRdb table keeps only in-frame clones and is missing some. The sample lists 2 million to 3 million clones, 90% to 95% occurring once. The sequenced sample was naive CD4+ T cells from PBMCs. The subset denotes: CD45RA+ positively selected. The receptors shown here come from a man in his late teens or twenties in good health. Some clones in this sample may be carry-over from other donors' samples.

The CDR3 protein is CASSSSTWAINEQFF. In DNA form, the CDR3 reads TGTGCCAGCAGTTCCTCGACATGGGCCATAAATGAGCAGTTCTTC. The chain couples TRBV6-6 to TRBJ2-1; no clear D. CDR1 is MNHNY, CDR2 SVGAGI, per germline (reference sequence). V was pared by 4 bases and J by 7 bases, with 17 bases between. CDR3 size: 15 residues.

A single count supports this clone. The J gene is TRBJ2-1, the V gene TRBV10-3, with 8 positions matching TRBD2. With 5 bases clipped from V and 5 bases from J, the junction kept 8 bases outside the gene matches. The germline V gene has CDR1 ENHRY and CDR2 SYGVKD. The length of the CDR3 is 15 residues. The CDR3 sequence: CAISLLAGQDNEQFF. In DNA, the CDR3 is TGTGCCATCAGTCTTCTAGCGGGCCAAGACAATGAGCAGTTCTTC.

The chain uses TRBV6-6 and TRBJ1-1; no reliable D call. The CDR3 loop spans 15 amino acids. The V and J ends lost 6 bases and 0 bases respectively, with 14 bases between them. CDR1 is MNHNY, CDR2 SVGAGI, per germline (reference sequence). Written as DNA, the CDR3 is TGTGCCAGCAGACCGCAAGGGCGGATGAACACTGAAGCTTTCTTT. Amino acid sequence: CASRPQGRMNTEAFF.

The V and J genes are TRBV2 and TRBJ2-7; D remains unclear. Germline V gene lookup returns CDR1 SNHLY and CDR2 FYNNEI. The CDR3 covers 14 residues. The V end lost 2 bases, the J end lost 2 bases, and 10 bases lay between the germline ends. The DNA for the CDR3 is TGTGCCAGCAGTGAAAGTGGCATTACCTACGAGCAGTACTTC. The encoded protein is CASSESGITYEQYF. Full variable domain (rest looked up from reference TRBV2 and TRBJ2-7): EPEVTQTPSHQVTQMGQEVILRCVPISNHLYFYWYRQILGQKVEFLVSFYNNEISEKSEIFDDQFSVERPDGSNFTLKIRSTKLEDSAMYFCASSESGITYEQYFGPGTRLTVT.

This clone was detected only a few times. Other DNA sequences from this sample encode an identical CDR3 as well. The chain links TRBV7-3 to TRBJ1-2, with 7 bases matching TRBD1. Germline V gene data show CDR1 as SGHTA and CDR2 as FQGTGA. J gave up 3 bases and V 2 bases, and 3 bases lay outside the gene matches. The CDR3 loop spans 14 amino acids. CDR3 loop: CASSLGQGDYGYTF. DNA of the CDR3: TGTGCCAGCAGCTTAGGGCAGGGGGACTATGGCTACACCTTC.

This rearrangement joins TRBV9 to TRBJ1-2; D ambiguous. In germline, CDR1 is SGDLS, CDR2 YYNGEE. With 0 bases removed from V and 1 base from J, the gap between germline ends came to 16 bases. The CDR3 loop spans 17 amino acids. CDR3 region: CASSVDLLAGRNYGYTF. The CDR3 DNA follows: TGTGCCAGCAGCGTAGATTTGTTGGCAGGACGTAACTATGGCTACACCTTC.

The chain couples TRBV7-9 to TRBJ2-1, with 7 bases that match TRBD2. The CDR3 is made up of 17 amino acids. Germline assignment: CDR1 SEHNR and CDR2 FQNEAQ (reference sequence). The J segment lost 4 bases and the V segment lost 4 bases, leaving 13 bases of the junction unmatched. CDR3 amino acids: CASSSGGASGSYNEQFF. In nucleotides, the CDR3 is TGTGCCAGCAGCTCGGGCGGGGCTAGCGGCTCATACAATGAGCAGTTCTTC.

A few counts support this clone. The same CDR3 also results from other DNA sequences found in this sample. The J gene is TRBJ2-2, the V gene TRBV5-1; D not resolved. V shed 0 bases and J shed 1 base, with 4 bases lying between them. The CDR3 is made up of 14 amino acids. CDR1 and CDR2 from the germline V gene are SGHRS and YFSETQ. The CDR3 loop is CASSLGRNTGELFF. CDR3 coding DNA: TGCGCCAGCAGCTTGGGCCGGAACACCGGGGAGCTGTTTTTT.

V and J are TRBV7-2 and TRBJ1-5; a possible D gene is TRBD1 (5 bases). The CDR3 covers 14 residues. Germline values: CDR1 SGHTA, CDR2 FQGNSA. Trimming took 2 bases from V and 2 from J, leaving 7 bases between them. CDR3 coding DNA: TGTGCCAGCAGCTTACTGACAGGCAATCAGCCCCAGCATTTT. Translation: CASSLLTGNQPQHF.

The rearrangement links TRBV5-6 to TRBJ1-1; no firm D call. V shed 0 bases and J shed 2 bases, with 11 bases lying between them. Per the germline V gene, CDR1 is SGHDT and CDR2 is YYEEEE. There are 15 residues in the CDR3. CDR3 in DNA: TGTGCCAGCAGCTTGGCGGCGTTAGGAAACACTGAAGCTTTCTTT. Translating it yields CASSLAALGNTEAFF.

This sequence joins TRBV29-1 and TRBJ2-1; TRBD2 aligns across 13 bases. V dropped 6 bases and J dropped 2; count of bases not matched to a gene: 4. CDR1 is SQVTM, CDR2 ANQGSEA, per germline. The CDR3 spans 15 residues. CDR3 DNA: TGCAGCGTCGACGGACTAGCGGGAGCCTACAATGAGCAGTTCTTC. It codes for CSVDGLAGAYNEQFF.

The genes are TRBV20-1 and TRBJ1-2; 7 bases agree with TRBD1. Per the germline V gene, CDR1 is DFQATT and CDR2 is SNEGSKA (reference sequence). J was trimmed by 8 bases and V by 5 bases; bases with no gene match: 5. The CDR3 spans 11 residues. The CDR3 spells CSAETGRGYTF. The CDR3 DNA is TGCAGTGCTGAGACAGGGCGCGGCTACACCTTC.

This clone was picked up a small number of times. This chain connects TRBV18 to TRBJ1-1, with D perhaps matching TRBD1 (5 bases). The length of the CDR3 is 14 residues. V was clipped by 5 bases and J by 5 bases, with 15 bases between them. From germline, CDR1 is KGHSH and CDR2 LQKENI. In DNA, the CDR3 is TGTGCCAGCTCAATGGACACTTGGGGAACTGAAGCTTTCTTT. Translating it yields CASSMDTWGTEAFF.

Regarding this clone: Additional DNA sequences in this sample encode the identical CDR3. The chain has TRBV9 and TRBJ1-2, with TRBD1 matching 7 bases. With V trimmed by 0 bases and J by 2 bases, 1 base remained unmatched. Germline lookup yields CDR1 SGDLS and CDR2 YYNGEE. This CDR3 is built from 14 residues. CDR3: CASSVGDRNYGYTF. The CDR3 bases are TGTGCCAGCAGCGTAGGGGACAGAAACTATGGCTACACCTTC.